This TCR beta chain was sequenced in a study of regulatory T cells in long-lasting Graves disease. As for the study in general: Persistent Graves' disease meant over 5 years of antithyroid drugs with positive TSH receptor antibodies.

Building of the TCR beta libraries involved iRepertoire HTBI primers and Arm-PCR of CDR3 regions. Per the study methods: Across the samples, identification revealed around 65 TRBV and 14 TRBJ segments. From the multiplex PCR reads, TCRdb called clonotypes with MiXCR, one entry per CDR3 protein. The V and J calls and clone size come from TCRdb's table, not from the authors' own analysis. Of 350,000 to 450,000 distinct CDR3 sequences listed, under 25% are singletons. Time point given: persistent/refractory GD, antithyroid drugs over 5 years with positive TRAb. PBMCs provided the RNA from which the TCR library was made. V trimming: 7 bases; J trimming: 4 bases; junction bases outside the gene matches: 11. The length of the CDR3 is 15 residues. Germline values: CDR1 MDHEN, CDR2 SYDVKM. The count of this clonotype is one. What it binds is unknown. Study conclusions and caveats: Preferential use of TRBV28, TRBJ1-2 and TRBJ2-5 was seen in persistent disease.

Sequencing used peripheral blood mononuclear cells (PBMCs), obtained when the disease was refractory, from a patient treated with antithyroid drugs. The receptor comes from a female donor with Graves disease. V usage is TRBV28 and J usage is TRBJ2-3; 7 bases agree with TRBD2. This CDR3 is CASTPVGGRADTQYF. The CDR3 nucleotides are TGTGCCAGCACCCCCGTGGGCGGGAGAGCAGATACGCAGTATTTT.